The 16 T cell receptor beta chains in this list originate from one sample, sequenced in a study of cytomegalovirus exposure and HLA in healthy donors. The study ran its PCR with 60 Vbeta and 13 Jbeta primers. Method: immunoSEQ multiplex PCR; TCRdb's copy keeps in-frame clones and lacks some. The sample records approximately 93,000 clones, approximately 79% being singletons. The sample taken for sequencing was PBMCs. The receptor set was obtained from a woman in her 40s in good health and CMV-seronegative.

The chain uses TRBV7-3 and TRBJ1-1; TRBD1 is a possible D gene (5 bases). Germline V gene sequence: CDR1 SGHTA, CDR2 FQGTGA. Trimming removed 4 bases at V and 2 bases at J, with 8 bases between. The CDR3 has 13 residues. This CDR3 is CASSSGGNTEAFF. The CDR3 bases are TGTGCCAGCAGCTCGGGGGGTAACACTGAAGCTTTCTTT. The complete variable domain, with remaining parts taken from reference TRBV7-3 and TRBJ1-1, reads GAGVSQTPSNKVTEKGKYVELRCDPISGHTALYWYRQSLGQGPEFLIYFQGTGAADDSGLPNDRFFAVRPEGSVSTLKIQRTERGDSAVYLCASSSGGNTEAFFGQGTRLTVV.

The chain joins TRBV5-6 to TRBJ2-7; 9 bases match TRBD1. The germline V gene has CDR1 SGHDT and CDR2 YYEEEE. This CDR3 has 15 amino acids. After removal of 4 bases from V and 2 bases from J, the junction contained 7 bases not matched to a gene. CDR3 sequence (DNA): TGTGCCAGCAGCCCCGGGACAGGGTCAACCTACGAGCAGTACTTC. This sequence encodes CASSPGTGSTYEQYF.

The gene calls are TRBV2 and TRBJ1-1; D not certain. CDR1 is SNHLY and CDR2 is FYNNEI in the germline V gene. Trimming shortened V by 5 bases and J by 7 bases, and 5 bases separated the two germline ends. The CDR3 runs 10 residues. CDR3: CASSQIEAFF. The DNA for the CDR3 is TGTGCCAGCAGTCAGATTGAAGCTTTCTTT.

The V call is TRBV6-5, the J call TRBJ2-7; a weak D match, TRBD2 (6 bases). Germline V gene sequence: CDR1 MNHEY, CDR2 SVGAGI. V was shortened by 5 bases and J by 3 bases, with 17 bases between the two germline ends. The CDR3 is 15 residues long. CDR3 nucleotides: TGTGCCAGCAGTCGAGGGGAAGGGAGGCGCTACGAGCAGTACTTC. Translation gives CASSRGEGRRYEQYF.

The rearrangement joins TRBV29-1 to TRBJ1-2; D perhaps matches TRBD1 (5 bases). The germline gives CDR1 SQVTM, CDR2 ANQGSEA. CDR3 length equals 15 residues. The ends were cut back, 3 bases at V and 5 bases at J, with 19 bases in the middle. Here the CDR3 DNA reads TGCAGCGTTGATTTCCAGGGAACAGATGGATATGGCTACACCTTC. It yields the protein CSVDFQGTDGYGYTF.

The rearrangement joins TRBV2 to TRBJ2-3, with 7 positions matching TRBD1. Losses at the gene ends were 2 bases for V and 1 base for J; bases not matched to a gene: 0. Germline V gene sequence: CDR1 SNHLY, CDR2 FYNNEI. There are 14 residues in the CDR3. CDR3 residues: CASSEQGGTDTQYF. DNA of the CDR3: TGTGCCAGCAGTGAACAGGGGGGCACAGATACGCAGTATTTT.

The chain joins TRBV7-2 to TRBJ2-4, with 9 bases aligning to TRBD1. This CDR3 spans 13 amino acids. Germline CDR1 reads SGHTA; CDR2 reads FQGNSA. The V segment lost 8 bases and the J segment 9 bases; nucleotides outside the gene matches: 8. The DNA for the CDR3 is TGTGCCAGCCTACAGGGGGCGTATAGCATTCAGTACTTC. Its protein product is CASLQGAYSIQYF. Supplemented by reference TRBV7-2 and TRBJ2-4, the full variable domain reads GAGVSQSPSNKVTEKGKDVELRCDPISGHTALYWYRQSLGQGLEFLIYFQGNSAPDKSGLPSDRFSAERTGGSVSTLTIQRTQQEDSAVYLCASLQGAYSIQYFGAGTRLSVL.

The chain carries TRBV11-2 and TRBJ2-5, with 14 nucleotides matching TRBD2. Germline V gives CDR1 SGHAT, CDR2 FQNNGV. This CDR3 is built from 17 residues. With V trimmed by 4 bases and J by 5 bases, 9 bases remained unmatched. The CDR3 region is CASSSRTSGGRWETQYF. CDR3 DNA sequence: TGTGCCAGCAGCTCCCGGACTAGCGGGGGGAGGTGGGAGACCCAGTACTTC. The variable domain in full, with the rest retrieved from reference TRBV11-2 and TRBJ2-5, is EAGVAQSPRYKIIEKRQSVAFWCNPISGHATLYWYQQILGQGPKLLIQFQNNGVVDDSQLPKDRFSAERLKGVDSTLKIQPAKLEDSAVYLCASSSRTSGGRWETQYFGPGTRLLVL.

V usage is TRBV18 and J usage is TRBJ2-3; the D gene is possibly TRBD2 (5 bases). The ends were cut back, 0 bases at V and 1 base at J, with 8 bases in the middle. The CDR3 sequence is 15 residues long. Per germline, CDR1 KGHSH and CDR2 LQKENI. The CDR3 here is CASSPPGVGTDTQYF. Written as DNA, the CDR3 is TGTGCCAGCTCACCACCGGGAGTCGGCACAGATACGCAGTATTTT. The entire variable domain, with the rest obtained from reference TRBV18 and TRBJ2-3, is as follows: NAGVMQNPRHLVRRRGQEARLRCSPMKGHSHVYWYRQLPEEGLKFMVYLQKENIIDESGMPKERFSAEFPKEGPSILRIQQVVRGDSAAYFCASSPPGVGTDTQYFGPGTRLTVL.

The chain carries TRBV2 and TRBJ2-3, with 10 nucleotides matching TRBD2. The CDR3 length is 14 residues. V was clipped by 6 bases and J by 2 bases; unmatched bases: 2. Germline lookup yields CDR1 SNHLY and CDR2 FYNNEI. CDR3 in DNA: TGTGCCAGCAGAGGACTAGCGGACACAGATACGCAGTATTTT. It specifies CASRGLADTDTQYF.

The chain combines TRBV27 with TRBJ2-7; TRBD1 agrees at 8 bases. The trim removed 3 bases at V and 2 bases at J, leaving 6 bases unmatched. The CDR3 has 15 amino acids. Germline CDR1 MNHEY, CDR2 SMNVEV (reference sequence). The CDR3 DNA reads as TGTGCCAGCAGTTTCAAGACAGGGGTTGCCTACGAGCAGTACTTC. This translates into CASSFKTGVAYEQYF.

This chain links TRBV5-1 with TRBJ2-1, with 7 nucleotides matching TRBD2. This CDR3 has 12 residues. Germline lookup yields CDR1 SGHRS and CDR2 YFSETQ. The ends lost 4 bases at V and 9 bases at J; junction bases unmatched: 4. The CDR3 reads CASSASSGEQFF. The CDR3 nucleotides are TGCGCCAGCAGCGCCTCTAGCGGTGAGCAGTTCTTC.

The J gene is TRBJ1-6, the V gene TRBV9, with TRBD1 identical over 7 bases. The CDR3 runs 16 residues. Germline lookup yields CDR1 SGDLS and CDR2 YYNGEE. V gave up 3 bases and J gave up 5 bases; unmatched junction bases: 8. This CDR3 is CASSGRGQANNSPLHF. DNA for the CDR3: TGTGCCAGCAGCGGTAGAGGACAGGCCAATAATTCACCCCTCCACTTT.

This rearrangement joins TRBV27 to TRBJ1-1; weak D call: TRBD1 (6 bases). The V gene lost 2 bases and the J gene lost 3 bases, with 16 bases spanning the gap. The CDR3 is 16 residues long. CDR1 MNHEY and CDR2 SMNVEV come from the germline V gene (reference sequence). The CDR3 loop is CASSLRHPRGYTEAFF. The CDR3 DNA reads TGTGCCAGCAGTTTACGGCACCCTAGGGGGTACACTGAAGCTTTCTTT.

V is TRBV7-2 and J is TRBJ1-5; D gene ambiguous. V was pared by 5 bases and J by 1 base, with 6 bases between. Per germline, CDR1 SGHTA and CDR2 FQGNSA. CDR3 size: 13 residues. The CDR3 DNA is TGTGCCAGCAGCCCATTGAGCAATCAGCCCCAGCATTTT. Encoded protein: CASSPLSNQPQHF. Variable domain in full (rest from reference TRBV7-2 and TRBJ1-5): GAGVSQSPSNKVTEKGKDVELRCDPISGHTALYWYRQSLGQGLEFLIYFQGNSAPDKSGLPSDRFSAERTGGSVSTLTIQRTQQEDSAVYLCASSPLSNQPQHFGDGTRLSIL.

This chain links TRBV9 with TRBJ1-2; 7 bases fit TRBD1. In germline, CDR1 is SGDLS, CDR2 YYNGEE. The CDR3 has 14 residues. V lost 4 bases to trimming and J lost 8 bases; unmatched junction nucleotides: 11. The CDR3 protein is CASSPRQGGWGYTF. In DNA, the CDR3 is TGTGCCAGCAGCCCCCGACAGGGCGGGTGGGGCTACACCTTC.